Presented here are 32 T cell receptor beta chains from one specimen sequenced in a study of CD8+ T cells in alopecia areata. cDNA prepared by RNA extraction and subsequent reverse transcription served as the template for sequencing. The assay was immunoSEQ multiplex PCR, and TCRdb's table has in-frame clones only and misses some. The data show 200,000 to 300,000 clones, none appearing only once, with less than 1.5% held by the ten largest. After pooling, cutaneous lymph node cells were sorted with CD4, CD8alpha, NKG2D, NKG2ACE and other markers. Sample: CD4+ T cells sorted from a lymph node. The receptors here all came from a C3H/HeJ mouse with alopecia areata. Mouse MHC haplotype: H2-k.

Worth noting for this clone: Germline and genes here are mouse. The sequence runs out 4 residues before the end of the CDR3; the remainder is reconstructed from the germline J gene. V gene TRBV13-3 combines with J gene TRBJ2-2, with D possibly TRBD1 on 5 matching bases. The CDR3 is 15 amino acids. Looked up from germline, CDR1 is NNHDY and CDR2 is SYVADS. The ends were cut back, 2 bases at V and 2 bases at J, with 10 bases in the middle. CDR3: CASSEGRANTGQLYF. CDR3 DNA (partial): TGTGCCAGCAGTGAAGGCAGGGCGAACACCGGG.

This clone was recorded a few times. The gene names here belong to mouse. The observed sequence ends 4 residues before the CDR3 terminus, with the missing tail filled in from the germline J gene. The genes are TRBV17 and TRBJ2-7, with D possibly being TRBD1 (5 bases). The V gene's germline CDR1 is MNHDT and CDR2 YYDKIL. This CDR3 spans 14 amino acids. V dropped 2 bases and J dropped 0 bases, with 8 bases sitting between them. Partial CDR3 DNA: TGTGCTAGCAGTAGAATCAGGGACTCCTAT. Translating it yields CASSRIRDSY. The CDR3, in full, reads CASSRIRDSYEQYF.

This clone was counted a few times. Gene names are mouse gene names. The read falls 4 residues short of the CDR3 end, and the missing part is taken from the germline J gene. This chain uses TRBV13-3 with TRBJ2-1; 7 bases align to TRBD1. There are 14 residues in the CDR3. The germline V gene has CDR1 NNHDY and CDR2 SYVADS. CDR3 DNA (partial): TGTGCCAGCAGTGATGCCACGGACAGGGCT. Residues: CASSDATDRA. The complete CDR3 protein is CASSDATDRAEQFF.

This clone was seen a handful of times. Mouse gene names apply. The DNA ends 4 residues before the CDR3 does, and the rest of the CDR3 is filled in from the germline J gene. Other DNA sequences of this sample code for an identical CDR3. V and J are TRBV19 and TRBJ2-3; 10 nucleotides align to TRBD1. Germline CDR1 is FNHDT and CDR2 is SITEND (reference sequence). The CDR3 runs 15 residues. After removal of 2 bases from V and 3 bases from J, the junction contained 3 bases not matched to a gene. The covered CDR3 bases are TGTGCCAGCAGTATGCCGGGACAGGGGGCAGAA. Amino acid sequence: CASSMPGQGAE. The whole CDR3 region reads CASSMPGQGAETLYF.

In its sample, this clone was seen a few times. The gene symbols are mouse symbols. With the read ending 3 residues before the CDR3 end, the germline J gene is used to fill in that end. Other DNA sequences in this specimen translate into the identical CDR3. The chain joins TRBV13-1 to TRBJ1-6; 9 bases align to TRBD1. TRBJ1-6 falls under the ORF class, with uncertain function. This CDR3 comprises 15 residues. Germline trimming cut 2 bases from V and 4 bases from J; bases unmatched to any gene: 1. In germline, CDR1 is NSHNY, CDR2 SYGAGN. The CDR3: CASSEGQGYNSPLYF. The part of the CDR3 DNA that was read is TGTGCCAGCAGTGAGGGACAGGGTTATAATTCGCCC.

To note about this clone: Gene and germline names: mouse. The read terminates 4 residues before the CDR3 end, so the remaining end is supplied by the germline J gene. The genes are TRBV5 and TRBJ2-1; 9 positions agree with TRBD1. From germline, CDR1 is LGHNA and CDR2 YNLKQL (reference sequence). The CDR3 runs 14 residues. The CDR3 is CASSRRQGEAEQFF. The CDR3 DNA, read in part, is TGTGCCAGCAGCCGCAGACAGGGGGAGGCT.

This clone has more than one count but fewer than ten. Mouse names are used for the genes. The CDR3 extends 3 residues past the end of the read, so its final part is completed from the germline J gene. The gene calls are TRBV13-1 and TRBJ1-6; TRBD1 might be the D (6 bases). TRBJ1-6 is noted as an ORF with a role that remains uncertain. V gave up 0 bases and J gave up 8 bases, with 6 bases separating them. The CDR3 loop spans 13 amino acids. Germline V gene data show CDR1 as NSHNY and CDR2 as SYGAGN. CDR3 DNA (partial): TGTGCCAGCAGTGATGACAGGGATTCGCCC. Amino acid sequence: CASSDDRDSP. The full CDR3 protein reads CASSDDRDSPLYF.

Note on this clone: These gene names are mouse names. The read comes to an end 4 residues before the CDR3 does, leaving the germline J gene to fill in the end. Other DNA sequences from this sample encode an identical CDR3 as well. The chain recombines TRBV13-2 with TRBJ2-1, with 11 bases fitting TRBD2. The CDR3 totals 14 residues. Unmatched junction bases numbered 1, after V lost 5 bases and J lost 3 bases. Germline-derived CDR1 and CDR2 are NNHNN and SYGAGS (reference sequence). The covered CDR3 bases are TGTGCCAGCGGGGGGACTGGGGGCTATGCT. This translates into CASGGTGGYA. The whole CDR3 protein is CASGGTGGYAEQFF.

Notes on this clone: Genes and germline come from the mouse. The sequenced fragment ends 4 residues before the CDR3 boundary, so the rest is inferred from the germline J gene. V gene TRBV19 combines with J gene TRBJ2-7; 9 bases match TRBD2. Germline V gene lookup returns CDR1 FNHDT and CDR2 SITEND (reference sequence). V lost 4 bases and J lost 2; bases outside the gene matches: 4. The CDR3 length is 14 residues. The CDR3 reads CASSPGTGTYEQYF. The CDR3 bases that were read are TGTGCCAGCAGTCCCGGGACTGGGACCTAT.

Concerning this clone: The junction shows a germline mismatch at one end, possibly a read error. Each gene name is a mouse one. The DNA ends 4 residues before the CDR3 does, and the rest of the CDR3 is filled in from the germline J gene. The chain links TRBV14 to TRBJ2-5; TRBD1 aligns across 8 bases. The germline gives CDR1 SGHDT, CDR2 FRDEAV. CDR3 length: 15 amino acids. Incomplete CDR3 DNA: TGTGCCAGCAGGTTCTCGGGACAGGTCCAAGAC. This sequence encodes CASRFSGQVQD. The CDR3, in full, reads CASRFSGQVQDTQYF.

Remarks on this clone: Gene names are the mouse ones. The CDR3 goes on 4 residues after the read ends, and that part is filled in from the germline J gene. This sample also contains other DNA sequences that code for the same CDR3. The chain has TRBV13-1 and TRBJ2-5; TRBD2 might be the D (6 bases). Per the germline V gene, CDR1 is NSHNY and CDR2 is SYGAGN. The CDR3 extends over 14 amino acids. Trimming stripped 2 bases from V and 3 bases from J, with 10 bases between. This CDR3 is CASSESLGQDTQYF. CDR3 DNA (partial): TGTGCCAGCAGTGAATCACTGGGACAAGAC.

This clone was detected a few times. Gene names follow the mouse nomenclature. Read data end 4 residues before the CDR3 end; the end is taken from the germline J gene. The chain carries TRBV13-3 and TRBJ1-1; D ambiguous. Germline V CDR1 and CDR2: NNHDY, SYVADS. Trimming pared 4 bases from V and 0 bases from J, leaving 10 bases between. The CDR3 length is 14 residues. The CDR3 bases that were read are TGTGCCAGCAGTAGCCAGAGTGCAAACACA. Translated, it gives CASSSQSANT. The whole CDR3 region reads CASSSQSANTEVFF.

A word on this clone: Germline and genes here are mouse. The read ends 4 residues early relative to the CDR3; the germline J gene fills the gap. The V and J genes are TRBV1 and TRBJ2-5; D is undetermined. This CDR3 region has 12 residues. Germline V gene lookup returns CDR1 NSQYPW and CDR2 LRSPGD (reference sequence). The CDR3 bases that were read are TGCACCTGCAGTGCAGCCTGGGAC. Its protein product is CTCSAAWD. The CDR3 in full is CTCSAAWDTQYF.

For this clone: Gene names and germline match the mouse. The read terminates 3 residues before the CDR3 end, so the remaining end is supplied by the germline J gene. The chain combines TRBV19 with TRBJ1-6; a possible D gene is TRBD1 (6 bases). TRBJ1-6 is an ORF, with its function uncertain. Germline CDR1 FNHDT, CDR2 SITEND (reference sequence). The CDR3 sequence is 13 residues long. V lost 4 bases, J lost 9 bases, and 11 bases lay in between. The CDR3 reads CASSPGESSPLYF. CDR3 DNA, as far as it was read: TGTGCCAGCAGTCCAGGGGAGAGTTCGCCC.

Comments on this clone: The genes are named according to mouse. The CDR3 extends 4 residues past the end of the read, so its final part is completed from the germline J gene. The V gene is TRBV14, the J gene TRBJ2-5; D is unresolved. V lost 5 bases and J lost 0, with 13 bases in between. Germline V gene lookup returns CDR1 SGHDT and CDR2 FRDEAV. The CDR3 has 15 amino acids. CDR3 in amino acids: CASSPYKFNQDTQYF. CDR3 bases read: TGTGCCAGCAGCCCCTACAAATTTAACCAAGAC.

On this clone itself: Gene labels here are mouse ones. The missing CDR3 end, 3 residues past where the read stops, is filled in from the germline J gene. The chain carries TRBV1 and TRBJ1-6; TRBD1 aligns across 7 bases. TRBJ1-6 is an ORF, and what it does is uncertain. CDR1 is NSQYPW and CDR2 is LRSPGD in the germline V gene (reference sequence). The CDR3 spans 15 residues. V lost 5 bases and J lost 1; bases outside the gene matches: 2. Here the CDR3 reads CTCSRGQSYNSPLYF. Incomplete CDR3 DNA: TGCACCTGCAGTAGGGGACAGTCCTATAATTCGCCC.

In this sample, this clone turned up a few times. The gene names here belong to mouse. The sequence runs out 4 residues before the end of the CDR3; the remainder is reconstructed from the germline J gene. The chain combines TRBV13-1 with TRBJ2-1; TRBD2 matches 7 bases. V dropped 1 base and J dropped 0; count of bases not matched to a gene: 4. Germline V CDR1 and CDR2: NSHNY, SYGAGN. CDR3 length: 16 residues. The chain's CDR3 is CASSDLWGINYAEQFF. The part of the CDR3 DNA that was read is TGTGCCAGCAGTGATCTCTGGGGGATTAACTATGCT.

This clone was detected ten times or more. Gene names and germline match the mouse. Read sequence stops 4 residues before the CDR3 end, and the germline J gene provides the missing end. Other DNA sequences in this sample translate to the same CDR3. V usage is TRBV1 and J usage is TRBJ1-2, with 7 bases lining up with TRBD1. V trimming: 0 bases; J trimming: 0 bases; junction bases outside the gene matches: 4. The germline V gene has CDR1 NSQYPW and CDR2 LRSPGD (reference sequence). This CDR3 is built from 16 residues. CDR3 residues: CTCSAEPGTANSDYTF. CDR3 bases read: TGCACCTGCAGTGCAGAACCGGGGACAGCAAACTCC.

As concerns this clone: Mouse gene names apply. The same CDR3 also results from other DNA sequences found in this sample. The CDR3 loop reads CASSDLGGNYAEQFF. The CDR3 bases that were read are TGTGCCAGCAGTGACCTGGGGGGCAACTATGCT. The chain carries TRBV13-3 and TRBJ2-1, with TRBD2 matching over 8 bases. The read terminates 4 residues before the CDR3 end, so the remaining end is supplied by the germline J gene. V shed 2 bases and J 1 base; nucleotides not matched to a gene: 2. The germline V gene encodes CDR1 NNHDY and CDR2 SYVADS. The CDR3 contains 15 residues.

Concerning this clone: Mouse names are used for the genes. The CDR3 end is not reached by the read, which stops 4 residues before it; the germline J gene fills it in. This specimen includes other DNA sequences encoding the same CDR3. The rearrangement uses TRBV19 and TRBJ2-1; a weak D match, TRBD1 (6 bases). Germline lookup yields CDR1 FNHDT and CDR2 SITEND (reference sequence). Trimming removed 2 bases at V and 3 bases at J, with 9 bases between. This CDR3 comprises 14 residues. The CDR3 here is CASSITGSYAEQFF. The CDR3 DNA, read in part, is TGTGCCAGCAGTATTACAGGGTCCTATGCT.

This clone was counted between two and nine times. Gene names and germline refer to mouse. The CDR3 end lies 4 residues beyond the end of the read and is filled in from the germline J gene. V is TRBV5 and J is TRBJ2-7, with a tentative D call TRBD1 (6 bases). The germline V gene encodes CDR1 LGHNA and CDR2 YNLKQL (reference sequence). The CDR3 totals 14 residues. V shed 6 bases and J shed 0 bases, with 12 bases lying between them. CDR3 in amino acids: CASSNRDTSYEQYF. CDR3 DNA (partial): TGTGCCAGCAGTAACCGGGACACCTCCTAT.

This clone was detected ten times or more. All gene names here are mouse names. The CDR3 end is not reached by the read, which stops 4 residues before it; the germline J gene fills it in. The chain is built from TRBV17 and TRBJ2-5; 10 bases match TRBD2. Germline V gives CDR1 MNHDT, CDR2 YYDKIL. The CDR3 consists of 15 residues. The CDR3 bases that were read are TGTGCTAGCAGTAGAGATACTGGGGGGGAGGAC. Translated: CASSRDTGGED. The full CDR3 protein reads CASSRDTGGEDTQYF.

This clone was detected only a few times. Gene names denote mouse genes. The CDR3 end lies 4 residues beyond the end of the read and is filled in from the germline J gene. Other DNA sequences of this sample code for an identical CDR3. The chain uses TRBV1 and TRBJ2-1; the match to TRBD2 covers 9 bases. CDR3 length: 16 residues. Losses at the gene ends were 0 bases for V and 4 bases for J; bases not matched to a gene: 4. Germline V CDR1 and CDR2: NSQYPW, LRSPGD (reference sequence). The sequenced part of the CDR3 DNA is TGCACCTGCAGTGCAGATGGCTGGGGGGGGTATGCT. Protein: CTCSADGWGGYA. The full CDR3 is CTCSADGWGGYAEQFF.

This clone showed up just a few times. Gene names follow the mouse nomenclature. Sequencing ends 4 residues short of the CDR3 end; the germline J gene provides the rest. The chain recombines TRBV13-3 with TRBJ1-2; TRBD1 agrees at 7 bases. The CDR3 is 14 amino acids. The V gene's germline CDR1 is NNHDY and CDR2 SYVADS. With 4 bases clipped from V and 0 bases from J, the junction kept 3 bases outside the gene matches. CDR3 residues: CASSRGTANSDYTF. The CDR3 bases that were read are TGTGCCAGCAGTCGTGGGACAGCAAACTCC.

Remarks on this clone: Any gene name here is a mouse gene name. The read terminates 4 residues ahead of where the CDR3 ends, so the germline J gene completes it. Additional DNA sequences in this sample encode the identical CDR3. The rearrangement joins TRBV13-2 to TRBJ2-7; TRBD2 agrees at 11 bases. The CDR3 loop spans 13 amino acids. Germline CDR1 NNHNN, CDR2 SYGAGS (reference sequence). The sequenced CDR3 bases are TGTGCCAGCGGGGGGACTGGGGGATAT. It yields the protein CASGGTGGY. Given in full, the CDR3 is CASGGTGGYEQYF.

Notes on this clone: The genes and germline here are from mouse. The missing CDR3 end, 4 residues past where the read stops, is filled in from the germline J gene. The chain links TRBV1 to TRBJ2-3, with D possibly TRBD1 on 6 matching bases. CDR3 length equals 16 residues. In germline, CDR1 is NSQYPW, CDR2 LRSPGD (reference sequence). Trimming took off 0 bases at V and 0 bases at J, with 10 bases between the two ends. The DNA read from the CDR3 is TGCACCTGCAGTGCAGATCGGGACAATAGTGCAGAA. Translating it yields CTCSADRDNSAE. The full CDR3 is CTCSADRDNSAETLYF.

This clone was seen only a few times. The gene symbols are mouse symbols. The CDR3 here is CASSLGNTGQLYF. The CDR3 bases that were read are TGTGCCAGCAGCCTGGGAAACACCGGG. This chain uses TRBV5 with TRBJ2-2; D is undetermined. The CDR3 extends 4 residues past the end of the read, so its final part is completed from the germline J gene. This CDR3 contains 13 residues. V was cut by 4 bases and J by 1 base, with 4 bases left in between. From germline, CDR1 is LGHNA and CDR2 YNLKQL (reference sequence).

This clone was picked up a small number of times. Each gene name is a mouse one. The CDR3 end falls 3 residues outside the read, so it is completed with the germline J gene. V gene TRBV13-2 combines with J gene TRBJ1-6; no definite D call. TRBJ1-6 is flagged as an ORF with uncertain function. The germline gives CDR1 NNHNN, CDR2 SYGAGS (reference sequence). There are 14 residues in the CDR3. The V gene lost 1 base and the J gene lost 3 bases, with 5 bases spanning the gap. CDR3 DNA (partial): TGTGCCAGCGGTGATCCAGACTATAATTCGCCC. Translated, it gives CASGDPDYNSP. The CDR3 reads in full as CASGDPDYNSPLYF.

Worth noting for this clone: Gene labels here are mouse ones. The CDR3 is cut off 4 residues early in the read; its end comes from the germline J gene. This chain joins TRBV4 and TRBJ2-4; 8 bases agree with TRBD2. V was clipped by 4 bases and J by 2 bases; unmatched bases: 2. The CDR3 is 14 residues long. Germline CDR1 reads LGHDT; CDR2 reads YNNKQL (reference sequence). The CDR3 is CASSLLGVQNTLYF. The CDR3 bases that were read are TGTGCCAGCAGCTTACTGGGGGTTCAAAAC.

Turning to this clone: The gene names here belong to mouse. The read ends 3 residues shy of where the CDR3 ends; the end is completed using the germline J gene. This chain uses TRBV13-3 with TRBJ1-6; TRBD1 is a possible D gene (6 bases). TRBJ1-6 is annotated as an ORF whose role is uncertain. Germline V gives CDR1 NNHDY, CDR2 SYVADS. V was cut by 0 bases and J by 7 bases, with 11 bases left in between. The CDR3 totals 15 residues. The CDR3 here is CASSDEGGRNSPLYF. Incomplete CDR3 DNA: TGTGCCAGCAGTGATGAGGGGGGCAGGAATTCGCCC.

This clone showed up just a few times. All gene names here are mouse names. The read ends 4 residues early relative to the CDR3; the germline J gene fills the gap. Within the sample, other DNA sequences also encode this same CDR3. This chain connects TRBV19 to TRBJ2-5, with a weak D call TRBD1 (5 bases). The CDR3 is made up of 12 amino acids. CDR1 and CDR2 (germline): FNHDT, SITEND (reference sequence). The chain's CDR3 is CASSPGQDTQYF. The DNA read from the CDR3 is TGTGCCAGCAGCCCAGGGCAGGAC.

As regards this clone: Mouse names are used for the genes. The read stops 4 residues short of the end of the CDR3; the missing end is completed from the germline J gene. V gene TRBV13-1 combines with J gene TRBJ2-1; 9 bases fit TRBD1. V was clipped by 6 bases and J by 5 bases; unmatched bases: 6. The CDR3 sequence is 14 residues long. The germline V gene has CDR1 NSHNY and CDR2 SYGAGN. CDR3 in amino acids: CASKRDREDAEQFF. The sequenced CDR3 bases are TGTGCCAGCAAAAGGGACAGGGAGGATGCT.